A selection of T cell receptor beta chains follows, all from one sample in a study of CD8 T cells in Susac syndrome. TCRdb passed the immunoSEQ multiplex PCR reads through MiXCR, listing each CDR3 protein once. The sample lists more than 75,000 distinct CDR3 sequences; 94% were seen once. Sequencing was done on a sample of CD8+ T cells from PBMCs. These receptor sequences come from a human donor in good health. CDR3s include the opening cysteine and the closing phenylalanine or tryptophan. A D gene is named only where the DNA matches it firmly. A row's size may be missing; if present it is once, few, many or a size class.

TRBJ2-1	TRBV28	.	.	CASCDPTGSRYNEQFF	TGTGCCAGTTGTGATCCCACCGGGAGTAGGTACAATGAGCAGTTCTTC
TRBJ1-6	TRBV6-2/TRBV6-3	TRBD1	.	CASSLGTGGRSPLHF	TGTGCCAGCAGTTTGGGGACAGGGGGACGTTCACCCCTCCACTTT
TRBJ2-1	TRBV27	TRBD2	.	CASSSFRREGLNEQFF	TGTGCCAGCAGTTCCTTCCGGCGGGAGGGCCTCAATGAGCAGTTCTTC
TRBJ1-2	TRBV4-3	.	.	CASSYDRIENNYGYTF	TGCGCCAGCAGCTATGACAGAATCGAGAATAACTATGGCTACACCTTC
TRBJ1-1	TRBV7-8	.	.	CASSLAQGDMNTEAFF	TGTGCCAGCAGCTTAGCACAGGGTGACATGAACACTGAAGCTTTCTTT
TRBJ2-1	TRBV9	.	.	CASSVAPTANEQFF	TGTGCCAGCAGCGTAGCTCCGACAGCCAATGAGCAGTTCTTC
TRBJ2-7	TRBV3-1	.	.	CASSQVTGRSSYEQYF	TGTGCCAGCAGCCAAGTGACCGGACGGAGCTCCTACGAGCAGTACTTC
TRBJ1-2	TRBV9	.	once	CASSVELNYGYTF	TGTGCCAGCAGCGTAGAACTAAACTATGGCTACACCTTC
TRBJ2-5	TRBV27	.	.	CASSLSGDPETQYF	TGTGCCAGCAGTTTATCCGGGGATCCAGAGACCCAGTACTTC
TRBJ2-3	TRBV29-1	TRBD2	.	CSGYASGGPTDTQYF	TGCAGCGGATACGCTAGCGGGGGGCCCACAGATACGCAGTATTTT
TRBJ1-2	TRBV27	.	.	CASSLKWGELFYGYTF	TGTGCCAGCAGTTTAAAGTGGGGGGAACTTTTCTATGGCTACACCTTC
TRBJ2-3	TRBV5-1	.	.	CASSPTGSSAVTDTQYF	TGCGCCAGCAGCCCTACTGGCTCCTCGGCGGTCACAGATACGCAGTATTTT
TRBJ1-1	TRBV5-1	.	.	CASRLILPEYMNTEAFF	TGCGCCAGCAGGCTCATCCTCCCGGAGTACATGAACACTGAAGCTTTCTTT
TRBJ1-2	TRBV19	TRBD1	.	CASSTWDRSRYTF	TGTGCCAGTAGTACATGGGACAGGAGCCGCTACACCTTC
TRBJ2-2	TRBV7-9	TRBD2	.	CASSFGGANTGELFF	TGTGCCAGCAGCTTCGGGGGGGCGAACACCGGGGAGCTGTTTTTT
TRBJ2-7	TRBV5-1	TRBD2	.	CASSLTSGGLYEQYF	TGCGCCAGCAGCTTGACTAGCGGGGGTCTATACGAGCAGTACTTC
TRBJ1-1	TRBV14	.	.	CASSQAVWTEAFF	TGTGCCAGCAGCCAAGCAGTGTGGACTGAAGCTTTCTTT
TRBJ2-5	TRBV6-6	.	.	CASSYGGAAETQYF	TGTGCCAGCAGTTACGGGGGGGCGGCAGAGACCCAGTACTTC
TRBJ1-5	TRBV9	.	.	CASSASRGNQPQHF	TGTGCCAGCAGCGCGTCCCGGGGTAATCAGCCCCAGCATTTT
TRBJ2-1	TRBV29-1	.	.	CSVGGDEQFF	TGCAGCGTTGGGGGTGATGAGCAGTTCTTC
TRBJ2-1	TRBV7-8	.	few	CASSSPTSLHEQFF	TGTGCCAGCAGCTCCCCTACCAGCTTGCATGAGCAGTTCTTC
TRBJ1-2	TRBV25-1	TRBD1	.	CASSGQGYYGYTF	TGTGCCAGCAGTGGACAGGGGTACTATGGCTACACCTTC
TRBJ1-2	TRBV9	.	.	CASSVAGGSYGYTF	TGTGCCAGCAGCGTAGCTGGGGGGTCCTATGGCTACACCTTC
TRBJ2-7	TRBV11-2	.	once	CASSGAISYEQYF	TGTGCCAGCTCCGGGGCGATATCCTACGAGCAGTACTTC
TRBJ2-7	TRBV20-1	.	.	CSARSGSSDYEQYF	TGCAGTGCGCGATCCGGGAGTTCGGACTACGAGCAGTACTTC
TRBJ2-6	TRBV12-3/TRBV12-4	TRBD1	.	CASSSWTGEKANVLTF	TGTGCCAGCAGTTCCTGGACAGGGGAGAAAGCCAACGTCCTGACTTTC
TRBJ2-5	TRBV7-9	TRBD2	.	CASSAGVRETQYF	TGTGCCAGCAGCGCGGGAGTCAGAGAGACCCAGTACTTC
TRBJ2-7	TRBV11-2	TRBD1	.	CASSSHPDRGEQYF	TGTGCCAGCAGCTCTCACCCTGACAGGGGCGAGCAGTACTTC
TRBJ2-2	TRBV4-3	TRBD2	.	CASSPAGTSWAGELFF	TGCGCCAGCAGCCCCGCCGGGACTAGCTGGGCCGGGGAGCTGTTTTTT
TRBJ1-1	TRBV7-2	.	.	CASSLGSTTEAFF	TGTGCCAGCAGCTTAGGCAGTACGACTGAAGCTTTCTTT
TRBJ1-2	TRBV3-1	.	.	CASSQEGLYGYTF	TGTGCCAGCAGCCAAGAGGGGCTCTATGGCTACACCTTC